This T cell receptor (beta chain) was recovered during a study of T cell responses to AZD1222 COVID-19 vaccine. As for the study in general: Second-dose schedules of about 4 or about 12 weeks were combined. General observations from the study: Vaccine-associated CD4 TCRs ranged over spike, dominating at 160-218 and 743-854. At study baseline, merely six AZD1222 recipients were seropositive. There were repertoire samples only from the period after the peak T cell response.

The germline V gene has CDR1 GTSNPN and CDR2 SVGIG (reference sequence). Deletions cut 4 bases from V and 4 bases from J, with 14 bases between. The CDR3 sequence is 14 residues long. With respect to this clone: Its antigen is still unknown.

Sequenced by immunoSEQ multiplex PCR; TCRdb stores in-frame clones only, minus some. The sample shows fewer than 120,000 clones, around 92% of them seen only once. This receptor was taken from an adult in good health. The sequencing here drew on peripheral blood, taken on day 0 of AZD1222 vaccination. The chain joins TRBV30 to TRBJ1-5; D unclear. CDR3 sequence (DNA): TGTGCCTGGACTCCCGGACTGGGAAATCAGCCCCAGCATTTT. Translation: CAWTPGLGNQPQHF.